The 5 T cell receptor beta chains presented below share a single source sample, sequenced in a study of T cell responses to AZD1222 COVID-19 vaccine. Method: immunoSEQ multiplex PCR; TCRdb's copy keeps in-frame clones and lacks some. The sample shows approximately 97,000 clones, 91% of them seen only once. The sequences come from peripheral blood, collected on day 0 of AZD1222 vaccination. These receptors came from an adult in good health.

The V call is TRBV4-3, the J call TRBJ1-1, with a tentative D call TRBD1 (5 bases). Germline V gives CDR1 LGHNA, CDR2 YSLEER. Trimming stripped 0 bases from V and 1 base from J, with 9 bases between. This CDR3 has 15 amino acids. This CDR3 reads CASSQDQGANTEAFF. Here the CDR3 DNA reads TGCGCCAGCAGCCAAGATCAAGGGGCGAACACTGAAGCTTTCTTT.

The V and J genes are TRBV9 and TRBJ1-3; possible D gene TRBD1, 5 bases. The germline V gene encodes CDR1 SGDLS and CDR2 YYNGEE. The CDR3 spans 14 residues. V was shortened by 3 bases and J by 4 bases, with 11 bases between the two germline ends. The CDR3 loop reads CASSALPGGNTIYF. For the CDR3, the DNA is TGTGCCAGCAGCGCACTACCAGGGGGAAACACCATATATTTT.

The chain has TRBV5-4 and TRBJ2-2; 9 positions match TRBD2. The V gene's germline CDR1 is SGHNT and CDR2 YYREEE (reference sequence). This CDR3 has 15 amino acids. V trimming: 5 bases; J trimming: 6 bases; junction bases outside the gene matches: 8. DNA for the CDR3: TGTGCCAGCAGGGATTTGCGGGAGGGTCCCGGGGAGCTGTTTTTT. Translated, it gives CASRDLREGPGELFF. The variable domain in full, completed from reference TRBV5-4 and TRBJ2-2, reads ETGVTQSPTHLIKTRGQQVTLRCSSQSGHNTVSWYQQALGQGPQFIFQYYREEENGRGNFPPRFSGLQFPNYSSELNVNALELDDSALYLCASRDLREGPGELFFGEGSRLTVL.

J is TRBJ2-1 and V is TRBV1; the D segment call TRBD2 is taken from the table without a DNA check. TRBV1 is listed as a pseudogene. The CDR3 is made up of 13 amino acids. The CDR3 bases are TGCACCAGCAGCTCTAGCGGCTACAATGAGCAGTTCTTC. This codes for CTSSSSGYNEQFF.

The CDR3 bases are TGTGCCAGCAGCTTGGGACAGGCAGTCTACGAGCAGTACTTC. As protein: CASSLGQAVYEQYF. V is TRBV7-2 and J is TRBJ2-7; 8 nucleotides agree with TRBD1. The germline CDR1 and CDR2 sequences are SGHTA and FQGNSA. J gave up 3 bases and V 3 bases, and 4 bases lay outside the gene matches. The CDR3 length is 14 residues.